This TCR beta chain was recorded in a study of blood T cell repertoires in COVID-19. Produced via immunoSEQ multiplex PCR; TCRdb's table is partial and in-frame only. The sample holds some 270,000 clones, 80% to 90% seen once. The CDR3 contains 18 residues. The ends were cut back, 2 bases at V and 0 bases at J, with 19 bases in the middle. Per the germline V gene, CDR1 is MNHNS and CDR2 is SASEGT. Sequencing was carried out using PBMCs or T cells enriched from blood (not recorded which). The gene calls are TRBV6-1 and TRBJ1-2; D is unresolved. This TCR was recovered from a woman aged 30 to 39 with acute COVID-19. The CDR3 sequence is CASSEPTGGQNSNYGYTF. In nucleotides, the CDR3 is TGTGCCAGCAGTGAACCCACCGGAGGGCAGAATTCTAACTATGGCTACACCTTC.